This T cell receptor (beta chain) comes out of a study of blood T cell repertoires in COVID-19. Study information: In each case, the material was cDNA or gDNA derived from T cells, B-cell-depleted T cells, or PBMCs.

Sequenced by immunoSEQ multiplex PCR; TCRdb stores in-frame clones only, minus some. This table holds about 400,000 clones, 88% found once. This sequence was found in a woman aged 40 to 49 with acute COVID-19. Sequencing was done on a sample of PBMCs or T cells enriched from blood (not recorded which).

In DNA, the CDR3 is TGTGCCAGCAGCAATAGAGGGACAGGGAACTATGGCTACACCTTC. Protein sequence: CASSNRGTGNYGYTF. This rearrangement joins TRBV5-6 to TRBJ1-2; 9 nucleotides align to TRBD1. V trimming: 4 bases; J trimming: 2 bases; junction bases outside the gene matches: 6. CDR1 and CDR2 (germline): SGHDT, YYEEEE. CDR3 length: 15 amino acids.